This T cell receptor (beta chain) comes out of a study of T cell responses to AZD1222 COVID-19 vaccine. Sequencing was performed with immunoSEQ multiplex PCR; in TCRdb, only in-frame clones are kept and a portion is missing. The table shows roughly 120,000 clones, with approximately 85% occurring only once. On this clone: Its antigen remains unidentified.

Study results and caveats: Repertoires were obtained only post-peak T cell response.

This CDR3 spans 16 amino acids. V was cut by 3 bases and J by 7 bases, with 18 bases left in between. CDR1 MDHEN and CDR2 SYDVKM come from the germline V gene. The source material was peripheral blood, sampled on day 0 of MenACWY control vaccination. V usage is TRBV28 and J usage is TRBJ1-4; tentatively, D is TRBD1 (6 bases). The receptor was derived from an adult in good health. This chain's CDR3 is CASSLVGGGVVEKLFF. The CDR3 region has the DNA TGTGCCAGCAGTTTGGTGGGAGGGGGAGTAGTTGAAAAACTGTTTTTT.